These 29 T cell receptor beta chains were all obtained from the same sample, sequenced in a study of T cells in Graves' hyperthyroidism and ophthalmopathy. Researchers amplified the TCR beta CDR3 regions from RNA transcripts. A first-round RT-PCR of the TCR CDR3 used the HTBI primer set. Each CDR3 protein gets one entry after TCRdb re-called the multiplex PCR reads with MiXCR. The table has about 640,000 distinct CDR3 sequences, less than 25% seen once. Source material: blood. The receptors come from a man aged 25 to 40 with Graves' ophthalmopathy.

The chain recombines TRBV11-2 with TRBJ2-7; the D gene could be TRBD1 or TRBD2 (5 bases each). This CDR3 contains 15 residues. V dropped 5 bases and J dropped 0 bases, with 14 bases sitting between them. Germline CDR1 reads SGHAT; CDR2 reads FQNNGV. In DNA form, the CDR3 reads TGTGCCAGCAGCCTACGCCGGGACGGCTCCTACGAGCAGTACTTC. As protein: CASSLRRDGSYEQYF.

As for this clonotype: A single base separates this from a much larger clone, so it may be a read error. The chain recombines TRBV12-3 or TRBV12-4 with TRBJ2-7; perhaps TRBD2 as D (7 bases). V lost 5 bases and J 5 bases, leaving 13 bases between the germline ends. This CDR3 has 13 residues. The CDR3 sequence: CASSRGALDEQYF. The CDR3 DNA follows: TGTGCCAGCAGTCGGGGGGCGCTGGACGAGCAGTACTTC.

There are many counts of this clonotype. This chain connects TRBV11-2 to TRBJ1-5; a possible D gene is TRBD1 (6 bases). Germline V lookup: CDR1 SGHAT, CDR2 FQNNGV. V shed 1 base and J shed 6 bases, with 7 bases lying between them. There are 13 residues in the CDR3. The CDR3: CASSLAGVQPQHF. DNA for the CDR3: TGTGCCAGCAGCTTAGCAGGGGTTCAGCCCCAGCATTTT.

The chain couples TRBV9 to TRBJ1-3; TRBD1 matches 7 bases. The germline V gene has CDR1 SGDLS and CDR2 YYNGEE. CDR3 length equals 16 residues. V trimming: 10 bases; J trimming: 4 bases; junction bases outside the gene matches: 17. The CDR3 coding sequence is TGTGCCGGTACTATTAGTAGGGGGCTGGCCGGAAACACCATATATTTT. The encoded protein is CAGTISRGLAGNTIYF. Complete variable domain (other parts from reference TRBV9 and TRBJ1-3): DSGVTQTPKHLITATGQRVTLRCSPRSGDLSVYWYQQSLDQGLQFLIQYYNGEERAKGNILERFSAQQFPDLHSELNLSSLELGDSALYFCAGTISRGLAGNTIYFGEGSWLTVV.

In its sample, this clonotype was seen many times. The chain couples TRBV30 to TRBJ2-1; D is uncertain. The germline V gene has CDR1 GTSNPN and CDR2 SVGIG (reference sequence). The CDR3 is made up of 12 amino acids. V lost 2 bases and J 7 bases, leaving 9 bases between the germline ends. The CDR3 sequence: CAWSSLLNEQFF. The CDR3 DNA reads TGTGCCTGGAGTTCTTTGTTGAATGAGCAGTTCTTC.

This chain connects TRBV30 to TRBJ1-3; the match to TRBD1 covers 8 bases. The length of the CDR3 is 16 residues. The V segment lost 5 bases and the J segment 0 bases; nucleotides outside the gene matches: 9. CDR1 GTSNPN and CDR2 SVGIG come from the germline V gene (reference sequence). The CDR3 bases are TGTGCCTGGTCCGGGACAGGCCTTTTCTCTGGAAACACCATATATTTT. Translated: CAWSGTGLFSGNTIYF.

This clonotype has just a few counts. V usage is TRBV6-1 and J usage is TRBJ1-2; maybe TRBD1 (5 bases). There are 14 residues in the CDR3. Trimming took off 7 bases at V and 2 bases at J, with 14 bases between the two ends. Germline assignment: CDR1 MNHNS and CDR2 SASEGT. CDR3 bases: TGTGCCAGCAAATCCACTGGGGGGAACTATGGCTACACCTTC. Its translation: CASKSTGGNYGYTF.

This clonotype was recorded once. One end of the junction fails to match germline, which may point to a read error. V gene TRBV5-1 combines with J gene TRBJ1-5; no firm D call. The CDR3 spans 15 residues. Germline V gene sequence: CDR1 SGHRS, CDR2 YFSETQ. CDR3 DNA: TGCGCCAGCATCTTGCTAGGGAATAGCAATCAGCCCCAGCATTTT. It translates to CASILLGNSNQPQHF.

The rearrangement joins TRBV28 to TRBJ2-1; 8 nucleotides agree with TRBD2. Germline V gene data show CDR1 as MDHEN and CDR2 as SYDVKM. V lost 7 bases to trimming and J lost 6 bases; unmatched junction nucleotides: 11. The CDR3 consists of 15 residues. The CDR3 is CASTIMGLGGNEQFF. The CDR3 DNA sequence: TGTGCCAGCACCATTATGGGACTAGGGGGCAATGAGCAGTTCTTC.

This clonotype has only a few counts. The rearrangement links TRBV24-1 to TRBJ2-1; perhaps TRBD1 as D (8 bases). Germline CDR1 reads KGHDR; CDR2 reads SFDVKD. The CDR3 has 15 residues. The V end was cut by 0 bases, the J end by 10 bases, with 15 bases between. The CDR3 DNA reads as TGTGCCACCAGTGATTTGACAGGGGGGGAGAGAGAGCAGTTCTTC. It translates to CATSDLTGGEREQFF.

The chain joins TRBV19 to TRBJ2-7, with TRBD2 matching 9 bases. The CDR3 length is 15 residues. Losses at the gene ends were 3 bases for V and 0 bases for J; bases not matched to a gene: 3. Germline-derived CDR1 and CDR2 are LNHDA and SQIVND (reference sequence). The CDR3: CASSMVAGVSYEQYF. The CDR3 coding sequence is TGTGCCAGTAGTATGGTAGCGGGGGTCTCCTACGAGCAGTACTTC.

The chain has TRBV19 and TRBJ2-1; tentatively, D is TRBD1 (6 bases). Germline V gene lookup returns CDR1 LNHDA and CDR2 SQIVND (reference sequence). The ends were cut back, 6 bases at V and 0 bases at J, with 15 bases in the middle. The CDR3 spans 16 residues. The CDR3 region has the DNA TGTGCCAGTAGCTCTCACGGACAGAGCTCCTACAATGAGCAGTTCTTC. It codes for CASSSHGQSSYNEQFF.

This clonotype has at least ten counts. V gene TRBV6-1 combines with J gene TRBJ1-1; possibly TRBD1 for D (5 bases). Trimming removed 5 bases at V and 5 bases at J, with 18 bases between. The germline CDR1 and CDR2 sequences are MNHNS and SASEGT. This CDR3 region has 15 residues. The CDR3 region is CASSSHGTRPTEAFF. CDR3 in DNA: TGTGCCAGCAGTTCCCACGGGACGCGACCAACTGAAGCTTTCTTT.

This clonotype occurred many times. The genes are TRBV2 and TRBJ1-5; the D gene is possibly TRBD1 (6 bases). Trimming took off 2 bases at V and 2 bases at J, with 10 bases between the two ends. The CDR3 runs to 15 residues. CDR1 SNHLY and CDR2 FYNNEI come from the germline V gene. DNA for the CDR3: TGTGCCAGCAGTGAACAGGGGATCGGCAATCAGCCCCAGCATTTT. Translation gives CASSEQGIGNQPQHF. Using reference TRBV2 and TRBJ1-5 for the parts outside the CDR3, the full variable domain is EPEVTQTPSHQVTQMGQEVILRCVPISNHLYFYWYRQILGQKVEFLVSFYNNEISEKSEIFDDQFSVERPDGSNFTLKIRSTKLEDSAMYFCASSEQGIGNQPQHFGDGTRLSIL.

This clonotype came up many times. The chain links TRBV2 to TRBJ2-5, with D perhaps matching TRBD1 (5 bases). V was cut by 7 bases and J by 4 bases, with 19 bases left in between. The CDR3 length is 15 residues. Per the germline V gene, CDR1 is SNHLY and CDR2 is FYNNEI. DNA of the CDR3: TGTGCCAGCACTATTCAGGGTAAAACGGGAGAGACCCAGTACTTC. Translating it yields CASTIQGKTGETQYF.

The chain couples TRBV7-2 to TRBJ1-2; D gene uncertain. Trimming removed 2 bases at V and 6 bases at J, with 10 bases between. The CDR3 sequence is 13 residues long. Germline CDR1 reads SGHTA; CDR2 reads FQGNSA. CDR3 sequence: CASSLSQGNGYTF. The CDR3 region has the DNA TGTGCCAGCAGCTTATCACAAGGCAATGGCTACACCTTC.

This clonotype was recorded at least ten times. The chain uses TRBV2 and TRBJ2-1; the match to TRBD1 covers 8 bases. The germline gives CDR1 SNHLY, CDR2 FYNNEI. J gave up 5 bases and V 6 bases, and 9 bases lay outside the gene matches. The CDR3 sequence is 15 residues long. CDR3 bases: TGTGCCAGCAGCGCCGACAGGGGATCCCACAATGAGCAGTTCTTC. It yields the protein CASSADRGSHNEQFF.

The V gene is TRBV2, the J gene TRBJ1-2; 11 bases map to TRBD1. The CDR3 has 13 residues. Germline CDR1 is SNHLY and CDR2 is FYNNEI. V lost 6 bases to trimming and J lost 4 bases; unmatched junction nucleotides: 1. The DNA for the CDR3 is TGTGCCAGCAGCGGGACAGGGGGCTATGGCTACACCTTC. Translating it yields CASSGTGGYGYTF.

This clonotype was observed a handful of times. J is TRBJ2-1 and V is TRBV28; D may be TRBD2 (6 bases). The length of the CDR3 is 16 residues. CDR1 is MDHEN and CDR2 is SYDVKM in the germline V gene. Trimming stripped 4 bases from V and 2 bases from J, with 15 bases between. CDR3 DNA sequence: TGTGCCAGCAGTTCGCCCAGGAGGGCCGCCTACAATGAGCAGTTCTTC. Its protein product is CASSSPRRAAYNEQFF.

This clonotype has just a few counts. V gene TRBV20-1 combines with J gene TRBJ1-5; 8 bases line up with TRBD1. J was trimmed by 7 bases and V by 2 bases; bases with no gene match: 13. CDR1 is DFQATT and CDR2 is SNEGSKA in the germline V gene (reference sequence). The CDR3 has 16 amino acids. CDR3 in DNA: TGCAGTGCTAGACCAACCCCCGGGACAGGCATACAGCCCCAGCATTTT. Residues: CSARPTPGTGIQPQHF.

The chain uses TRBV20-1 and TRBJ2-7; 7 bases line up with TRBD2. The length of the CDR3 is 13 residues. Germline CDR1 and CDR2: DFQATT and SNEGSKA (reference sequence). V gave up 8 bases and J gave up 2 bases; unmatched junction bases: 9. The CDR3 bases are TGCAGTTTCAGCGGGATGGGAGCCTACGAGCAGTACTTC. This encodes CSFSGMGAYEQYF.

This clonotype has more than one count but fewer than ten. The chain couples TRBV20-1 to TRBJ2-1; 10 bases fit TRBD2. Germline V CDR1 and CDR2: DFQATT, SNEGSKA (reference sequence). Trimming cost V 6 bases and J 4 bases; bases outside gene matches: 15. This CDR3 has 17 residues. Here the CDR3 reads CSAETLAGVGSYNEQFF. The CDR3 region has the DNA TGCAGTGCAGAAACTCTAGCGGGAGTGGGTTCGTACAATGAGCAGTTCTTC.

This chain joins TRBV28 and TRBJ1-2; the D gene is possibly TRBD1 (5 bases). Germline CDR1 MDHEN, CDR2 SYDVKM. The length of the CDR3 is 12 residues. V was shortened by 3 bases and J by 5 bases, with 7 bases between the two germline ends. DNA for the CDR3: TGTGCCAGCAGTTTCAAGGGGTATGGCTACACCTTC. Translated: CASSFKGYGYTF.

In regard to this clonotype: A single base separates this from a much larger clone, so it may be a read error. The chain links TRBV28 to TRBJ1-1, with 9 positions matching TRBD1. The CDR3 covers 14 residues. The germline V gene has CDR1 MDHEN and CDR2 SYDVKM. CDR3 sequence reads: CASSSGQGIAEVFF. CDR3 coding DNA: TGTGCCAGCAGTTCCGGACAGGGGATCGCTGAAGTTTTCTTT.

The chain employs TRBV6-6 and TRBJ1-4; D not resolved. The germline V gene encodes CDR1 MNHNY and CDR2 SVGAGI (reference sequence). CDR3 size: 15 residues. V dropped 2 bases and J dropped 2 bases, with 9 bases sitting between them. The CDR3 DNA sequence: TGTGCCAGCAGTTACCATGGGAGCACTAATGAAAAACTGTTTTTT. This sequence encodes CASSYHGSTNEKLFF.

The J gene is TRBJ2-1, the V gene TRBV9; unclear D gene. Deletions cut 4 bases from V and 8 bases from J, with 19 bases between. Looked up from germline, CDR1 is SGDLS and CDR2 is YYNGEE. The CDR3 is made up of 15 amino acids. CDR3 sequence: CASSPNPGEVHEQFF. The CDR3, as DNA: TGTGCCAGCAGCCCCAACCCCGGTGAGGTCCATGAGCAGTTCTTC.

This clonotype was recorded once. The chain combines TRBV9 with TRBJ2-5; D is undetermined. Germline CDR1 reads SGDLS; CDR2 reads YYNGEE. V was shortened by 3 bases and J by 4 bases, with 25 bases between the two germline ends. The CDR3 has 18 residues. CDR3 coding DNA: TGTGCCAGCAGCGAAAAGTTAAATGGTTTTCGAGCCACAGAGACCCAGTACTTC. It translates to CASSEKLNGFRATETQYF.

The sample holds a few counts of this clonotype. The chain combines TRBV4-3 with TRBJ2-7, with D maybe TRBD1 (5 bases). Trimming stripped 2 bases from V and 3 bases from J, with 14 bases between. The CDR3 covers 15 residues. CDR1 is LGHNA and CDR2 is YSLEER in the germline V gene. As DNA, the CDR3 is TGCGCCAGCAGCCAATTATTAGACAGCTACTACGAGCAGTACTTC. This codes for CASSQLLDSYYEQYF.

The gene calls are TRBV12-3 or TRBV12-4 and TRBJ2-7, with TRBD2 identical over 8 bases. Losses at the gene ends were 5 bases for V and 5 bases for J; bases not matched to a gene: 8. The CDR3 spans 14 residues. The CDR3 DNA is TGTGCCAGCAGTCCCGGGACTAGGTTGGACGAGCAGTACTTC. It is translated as CASSPGTRLDEQYF.